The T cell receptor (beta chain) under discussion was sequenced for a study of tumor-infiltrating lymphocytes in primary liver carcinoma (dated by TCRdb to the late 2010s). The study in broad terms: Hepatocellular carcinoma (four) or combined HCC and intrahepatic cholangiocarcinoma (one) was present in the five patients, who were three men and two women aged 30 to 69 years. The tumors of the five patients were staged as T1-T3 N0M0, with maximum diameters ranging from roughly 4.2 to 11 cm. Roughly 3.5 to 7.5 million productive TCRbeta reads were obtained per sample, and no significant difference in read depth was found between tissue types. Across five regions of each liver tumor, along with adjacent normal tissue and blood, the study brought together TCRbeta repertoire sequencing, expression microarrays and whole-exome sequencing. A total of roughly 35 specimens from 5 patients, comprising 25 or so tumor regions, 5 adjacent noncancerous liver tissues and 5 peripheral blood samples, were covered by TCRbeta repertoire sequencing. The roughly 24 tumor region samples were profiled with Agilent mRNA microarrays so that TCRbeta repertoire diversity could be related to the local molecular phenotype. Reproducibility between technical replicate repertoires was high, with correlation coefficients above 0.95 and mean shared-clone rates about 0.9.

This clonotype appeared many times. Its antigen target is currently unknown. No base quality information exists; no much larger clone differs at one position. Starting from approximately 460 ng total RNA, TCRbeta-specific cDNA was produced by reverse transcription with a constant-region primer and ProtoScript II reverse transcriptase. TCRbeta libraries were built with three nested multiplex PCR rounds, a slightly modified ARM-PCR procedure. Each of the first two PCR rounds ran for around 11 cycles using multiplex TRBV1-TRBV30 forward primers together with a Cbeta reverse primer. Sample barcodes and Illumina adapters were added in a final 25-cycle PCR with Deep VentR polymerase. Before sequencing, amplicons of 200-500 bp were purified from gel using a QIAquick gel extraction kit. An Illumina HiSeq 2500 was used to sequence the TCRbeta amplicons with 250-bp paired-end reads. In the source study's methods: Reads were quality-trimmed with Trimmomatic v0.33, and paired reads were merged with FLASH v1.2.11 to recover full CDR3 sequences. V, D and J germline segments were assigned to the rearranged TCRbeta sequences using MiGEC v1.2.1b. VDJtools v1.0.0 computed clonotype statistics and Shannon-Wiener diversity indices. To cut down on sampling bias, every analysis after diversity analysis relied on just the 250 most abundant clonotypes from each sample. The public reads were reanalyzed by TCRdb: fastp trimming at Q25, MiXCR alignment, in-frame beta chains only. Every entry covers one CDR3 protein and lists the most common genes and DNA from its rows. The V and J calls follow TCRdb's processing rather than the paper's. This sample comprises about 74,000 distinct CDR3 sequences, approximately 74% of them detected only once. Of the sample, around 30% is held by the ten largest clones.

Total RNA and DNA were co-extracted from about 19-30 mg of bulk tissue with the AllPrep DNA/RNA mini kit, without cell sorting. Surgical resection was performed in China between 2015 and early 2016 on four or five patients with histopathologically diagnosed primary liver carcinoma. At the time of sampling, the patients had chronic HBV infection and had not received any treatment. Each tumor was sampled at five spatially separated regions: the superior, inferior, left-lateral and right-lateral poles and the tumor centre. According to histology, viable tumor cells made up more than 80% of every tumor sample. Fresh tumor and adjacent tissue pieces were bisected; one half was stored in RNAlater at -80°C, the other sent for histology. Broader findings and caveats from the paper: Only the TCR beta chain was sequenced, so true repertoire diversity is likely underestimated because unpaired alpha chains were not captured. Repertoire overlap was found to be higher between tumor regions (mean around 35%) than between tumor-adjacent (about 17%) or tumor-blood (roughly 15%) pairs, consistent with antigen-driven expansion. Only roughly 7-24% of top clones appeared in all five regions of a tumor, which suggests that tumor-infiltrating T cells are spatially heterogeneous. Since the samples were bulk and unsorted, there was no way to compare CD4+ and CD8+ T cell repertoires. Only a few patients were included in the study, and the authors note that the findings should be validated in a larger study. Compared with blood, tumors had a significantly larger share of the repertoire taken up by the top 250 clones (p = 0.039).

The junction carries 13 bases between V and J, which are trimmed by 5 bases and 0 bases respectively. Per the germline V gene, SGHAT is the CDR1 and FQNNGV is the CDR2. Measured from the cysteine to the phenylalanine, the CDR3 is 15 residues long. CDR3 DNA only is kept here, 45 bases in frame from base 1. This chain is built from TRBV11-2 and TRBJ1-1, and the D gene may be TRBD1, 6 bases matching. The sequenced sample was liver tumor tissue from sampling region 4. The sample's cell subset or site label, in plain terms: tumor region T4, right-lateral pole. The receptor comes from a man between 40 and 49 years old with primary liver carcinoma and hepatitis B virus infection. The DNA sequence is TGTGCCAGCAGCATACCCAGGGGCATGAACACTGAAGCTTTCTTT. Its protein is CASSIPRGMNTEAFF.